The rows below give T cell receptor beta chains drawn from one sample of a study of regulatory T cells. Only in-frame clones appear in the TCRdb table, and some are missing; sequencing was by immunoSEQ multiplex PCR. The sample has over 30,000 clones; about 93% are singletons. Sequencing used conventional CD4+ T cells sorted from blood. These receptors all come from a child aged 2 to 10 with CD3G deficiency. Both conserved end residues are part of each CDR3. Fields, in order: V gene, J gene, clone size, D gene, CDR3 DNA, CDR3 protein. A D gene is named only where the DNA matches it firmly. Size tells how often a clone was seen (once, few, many) or the class of an expanded clone, and some rows leave it out.

v_gene: TRBV18; j_gene: TRBJ2-2; abundance: NA; d_gene: NA; CDR3nt: TGTGCCAGCTCACCAAGGACAGCGAACACCGGGGAGCTGTTTTTT; CDR3aa: CASSPRTANTGELFF
v_gene: TRBV19; j_gene: TRBJ1-1; abundance: NA; d_gene: NA; CDR3nt: TGTGCCAGTAGTAGAGGGAGTTACACTGAAGCTTTCTTT; CDR3aa: CASSRGSYTEAFF
v_gene: TRBV6-5; j_gene: TRBJ2-7; abundance: NA; d_gene: NA; CDR3nt: TGTGCCAGCAGTATCGGACCCTCCTACGAGCAGTACTTC; CDR3aa: CASSIGPSYEQYF
v_gene: TRBV28; j_gene: TRBJ1-2; abundance: NA; d_gene: TRBD1; CDR3nt: TGTGCCAGCAGTCCACAGGGGGCGCTTCACTATGGCTACACCTTC; CDR3aa: CASSPQGALHYGYTF
v_gene: TRBV5-1; j_gene: TRBJ2-2; abundance: NA; d_gene: NA; CDR3nt: TGCGCCAGCAGCTTAGGGTTCACCGGGGAGCTGTTTTTT; CDR3aa: CASSLGFTGELFF
v_gene: TRBV28; j_gene: TRBJ1-1; abundance: medium-sized; d_gene: NA; CDR3nt: TGTGCCAGCAGTTCCCCCGCGATGAACACTGAAGCTTTCTTT; CDR3aa: CASSSPAMNTEAFF
v_gene: TRBV28; j_gene: TRBJ1-5; abundance: NA; d_gene: TRBD1; CDR3nt: TGTGCCAGCAGTTCTACGGGGACAGGGTTGTTGTATAGCAATCAGCCCCAGCATTTT; CDR3aa: CASSSTGTGLLYSNQPQHF
v_gene: TRBV28; j_gene: TRBJ1-1; abundance: NA; d_gene: NA; CDR3nt: TGTGCCAGCAGTGGTCGGGGAGGAGGTCGCTCGGGGACTGAAGCTTTCTTT; CDR3aa: CASSGRGGGRSGTEAFF
v_gene: TRBV6-1; j_gene: TRBJ1-5; abundance: NA; d_gene: NA; CDR3nt: TGTGCCAGCAGTGAAAGAGAATATCAGCCCCAGCATTTT; CDR3aa: CASSEREYQPQHF
v_gene: TRBV28; j_gene: TRBJ1-3; abundance: NA; d_gene: NA; CDR3nt: TGTGCCAGCAGTCCTTATCCGGGACAAGAAAACACCATATATTTT; CDR3aa: CASSPYPGQENTIYF
v_gene: TRBV7-9; j_gene: TRBJ1-3; abundance: NA; d_gene: NA; CDR3nt: TGTGCCAGCAGCTCGGGAGCAGGGACTACTAGCTCTGGAAACACCATATATTTT; CDR3aa: CASSSGAGTTSSGNTIYF
v_gene: TRBV28; j_gene: TRBJ2-7; abundance: once; d_gene: TRBD2; CDR3nt: TGTGCCAGCAGCCGCCTAGCGGGAGGGGGAAACGAGCAGTACTTC; CDR3aa: CASSRLAGGGNEQYF
v_gene: TRBV11-2; j_gene: TRBJ2-2; abundance: NA; d_gene: NA; CDR3nt: TGTGCCAGCAGCCCCAGGACCGGGGAGCTGTTTTTT; CDR3aa: CASSPRTGELFF
v_gene: TRBV6-1; j_gene: TRBJ1-1; abundance: NA; d_gene: NA; CDR3nt: TGTGCCAGCAGTGAACGTGGGGGACCGAACACTGAAGCTTTCTTT; CDR3aa: CASSERGGPNTEAFF
v_gene: TRBV11-2; j_gene: TRBJ2-7; abundance: NA; d_gene: TRBD2; CDR3nt: TGTGCCAGCAGCCCCGACCGATGGACTAGCGGGAGTTACGAGCAGTACTTC; CDR3aa: CASSPDRWTSGSYEQYF
v_gene: TRBV5-1; j_gene: TRBJ2-1; abundance: NA; d_gene: TRBD2; CDR3nt: TGCGCCAGCAGCTTGGGGACTAGCGGGACCCCTCAGTTCTTC; CDR3aa: CASSLGTSGTPQFF
v_gene: TRBV5-1; j_gene: TRBJ2-7; abundance: NA; d_gene: TRBD1; CDR3nt: TGCGCCAGCAGCCAAGACGGGACAGGGACCTACGAGCAGTACTTC; CDR3aa: CASSQDGTGTYEQYF
v_gene: TRBV5-1; j_gene: TRBJ2-2; abundance: NA; d_gene: TRBD1; CDR3nt: TGCGCCAGCAGCTTGATGGGACAGGGGGCCGGGGAGCTGTTTTTT; CDR3aa: CASSLMGQGAGELFF
v_gene: TRBV6-1; j_gene: TRBJ2-1; abundance: NA; d_gene: NA; CDR3nt: TGTGCCAGCAGTATAAGACAGGATTTTTACAATGAGCAGTTCTTC; CDR3aa: CASSIRQDFYNEQFF
v_gene: TRBV28; j_gene: TRBJ2-3; abundance: NA; d_gene: TRBD2; CDR3nt: TGTGCCAGCAGTTTGGCAGCGGGAGGAGGGAAGAATACGCAGTATTTT; CDR3aa: CASSLAAGGGKNTQYF
v_gene: TRBV6-1; j_gene: TRBJ1-1; abundance: NA; d_gene: NA; CDR3nt: TGTGCCAGCAGTGAAAAGCTGAACACTGAAGCTTTCTTT; CDR3aa: CASSEKLNTEAFF
v_gene: TRBV6-1; j_gene: TRBJ1-2; abundance: NA; d_gene: TRBD1; CDR3nt: TGTGCCAGCAGCGAACAAACAGGGGGCTATGGCTACACCTTC; CDR3aa: CASSEQTGGYGYTF
v_gene: TRBV19; j_gene: TRBJ2-1; abundance: once; d_gene: NA; CDR3nt: TGTGCCAGTAGTCCCGTCCTCGGGTTCTACAATGAGCAGTTCTTC; CDR3aa: CASSPVLGFYNEQFF
v_gene: TRBV6-1; j_gene: TRBJ2-7; abundance: NA; d_gene: NA; CDR3nt: TGTGCCAGCATCCGGGGACGGTTCCCCTACGAGCAGTACTTC; CDR3aa: CASIRGRFPYEQYF
v_gene: TRBV6-6; j_gene: TRBJ1-2; abundance: NA; d_gene: NA; CDR3nt: TGTGCCAGCTATCAGGGGCGTGATGGCTACACCTTC; CDR3aa: CASYQGRDGYTF
v_gene: TRBV23-1; j_gene: TRBJ1-1; abundance: NA; d_gene: NA; CDR3nt: TGCGCCGGCCATACGACCGGCCCCACTGAAGCTTTCTTT; CDR3aa: CAGHTTGPTEAFF
v_gene: TRBV18; j_gene: TRBJ2-3; abundance: NA; d_gene: NA; CDR3nt: TGTGCCAGCTCACCGCTCCCTAGCACAGATACGCAGTATTTT; CDR3aa: CASSPLPSTDTQYF
v_gene: TRBV28; j_gene: TRBJ2-2; abundance: NA; d_gene: TRBD2; CDR3nt: TGTGCCAGCCGGGCGGGAGGGAACACCGGGGAGCTGTTTTTT; CDR3aa: CASRAGGNTGELFF
v_gene: TRBV29-1; j_gene: TRBJ2-1; abundance: NA; d_gene: NA; CDR3nt: TGCAGCGTTGTTGCGAAACCTGGGAATGAGCAGTTCTTC; CDR3aa: CSVVAKPGNEQFF
v_gene: TRBV28; j_gene: TRBJ1-1; abundance: NA; d_gene: NA; CDR3nt: TGTGCCAGCAGGCCCCCAACCGGAGGGTACACTGAAGCTTTCTTT; CDR3aa: CASRPPTGGYTEAFF
v_gene: TRBV11-2; j_gene: TRBJ2-1; abundance: NA; d_gene: TRBD2; CDR3nt: TGTGCCAGCAGCTTAGGAGGGAGGGCCTACAATGAGCAGTTCTTC; CDR3aa: CASSLGGRAYNEQFF
v_gene: TRBV10-3; j_gene: TRBJ2-3; abundance: NA; d_gene: NA; CDR3nt: TGTGCCATCAGTGGGGGCCCAGATACGCAGTATTTT; CDR3aa: CAISGGPDTQYF
v_gene: TRBV6-1; j_gene: TRBJ1-4; abundance: NA; d_gene: TRBD1; CDR3nt: TGTGCCAGCAGTGACTTAGGGACAGGTTCCGAAAAACTGTTTTTT; CDR3aa: CASSDLGTGSEKLFF
v_gene: TRBV11-3; j_gene: TRBJ2-2; abundance: few; d_gene: NA; CDR3nt: TGTGCCAGCAGCCAGACTAGTCCCAGCAATGGGCTGTTTTTT; CDR3aa: CASSQTSPSNGLFF
v_gene: TRBV27; j_gene: TRBJ2-5; abundance: NA; d_gene: NA; CDR3nt: TGTGCCAGCAGCCAGCGGGCCCAAGAGACCCAGTACTTC; CDR3aa: CASSQRAQETQYF
v_gene: TRBV6-6; j_gene: TRBJ2-7; abundance: NA; d_gene: TRBD2; CDR3nt: TGTGCCAGCAGGACTCCTAGCGGGCGGGAGCAGTACTTC; CDR3aa: CASRTPSGREQYF
v_gene: TRBV28; j_gene: TRBJ1-2; abundance: NA; d_gene: TRBD1; CDR3nt: TGTGCCAGCAGTGGGACAGGGTTCGGCTACACCTTC; CDR3aa: CASSGTGFGYTF
v_gene: TRBV10-3; j_gene: TRBJ2-1; abundance: NA; d_gene: NA; CDR3nt: TGTGCCATCAGCCCCGGACCGAACTACAATGAGCAGTTCTTC; CDR3aa: CAISPGPNYNEQFF
v_gene: TRBV28; j_gene: TRBJ2-2; abundance: NA; d_gene: NA; CDR3nt: TGTGCCAGCAGTTTCAGAAACACCGGGGAGCTGTTTTTT; CDR3aa: CASSFRNTGELFF
v_gene: TRBV28; j_gene: TRBJ2-3; abundance: once; d_gene: NA; CDR3nt: TGTGCCAGCAGACCTAACAGGCCCTATAGCACAGATACGCAGTATTTT; CDR3aa: CASRPNRPYSTDTQYF
v_gene: TRBV7-8; j_gene: TRBJ1-2; abundance: few; d_gene: NA; CDR3nt: TGTGCCAGCAGCGGCCTAGCTAACTATGGCTACACCTTC; CDR3aa: CASSGLANYGYTF
v_gene: TRBV11-2; j_gene: TRBJ2-7; abundance: NA; d_gene: NA; CDR3nt: TGTGCCAGCAGCCAGACCATAGAGGGCGAGCAGTACTTC; CDR3aa: CASSQTIEGEQYF
v_gene: TRBV5-1; j_gene: TRBJ1-1; abundance: NA; d_gene: NA; CDR3nt: TGCGCCAGCAGCACCGGACGCAACACTGAAGCTTTCTTT; CDR3aa: CASSTGRNTEAFF
v_gene: TRBV6-1; j_gene: TRBJ2-7; abundance: NA; d_gene: TRBD1; CDR3nt: TGTGCCAGCATGAGCAGGGGGCGCGGGTACGAGCAGTACTTC; CDR3aa: CASMSRGRGYEQYF
v_gene: TRBV11-2; j_gene: TRBJ2-1; abundance: NA; d_gene: NA; CDR3nt: TGTGCCAGCAGCTTCCCTCCACACAATGAGCAGTTCTTC; CDR3aa: CASSFPPHNEQFF
v_gene: TRBV7-8; j_gene: TRBJ2-3; abundance: NA; d_gene: TRBD2; CDR3nt: TGTGCCAGCAGCTCGGGCGGGGGGAGCACAGATACGCAGTATTTT; CDR3aa: CASSSGGGSTDTQYF
v_gene: TRBV6-1; j_gene: TRBJ1-4; abundance: NA; d_gene: TRBD1; CDR3nt: TGTGCCAGCAGTGTGGGACAGGGGATAAATAATGAAAAACTGTTTTTT; CDR3aa: CASSVGQGINNEKLFF
v_gene: TRBV6-1; j_gene: TRBJ2-7; abundance: NA; d_gene: NA; CDR3nt: TGTGCGATTACCCGGGACACATCCTCCTACGAGCAGTACTTC; CDR3aa: CAITRDTSSYEQYF
v_gene: TRBV21-1; j_gene: TRBJ2-3; abundance: once; d_gene: NA; CDR3nt: TGTGCCGATAAGGGTCTACAGACAGATACGCAGTATTTT; CDR3aa: CADKGLQTDTQYF
v_gene: TRBV28; j_gene: TRBJ2-6; abundance: NA; d_gene: NA; CDR3nt: TGTGCCAGCAACGGAAACAGGGGATTAGCGGCCGGGGCCAACGTCCTGACTTTC; CDR3aa: CASNGNRGLAAGANVLTF
v_gene: TRBV10-3; j_gene: TRBJ2-7; abundance: NA; d_gene: NA; CDR3nt: TGTGCCATCAGTGACAACTACGAGCAGTACTTC; CDR3aa: CAISDNYEQYF
v_gene: TRBV28; j_gene: TRBJ1-2; abundance: NA; d_gene: NA; CDR3nt: TGTGCCAGCAGTTTAAGGCCCCAGGTTGCTGGCTACACCTTC; CDR3aa: CASSLRPQVAGYTF